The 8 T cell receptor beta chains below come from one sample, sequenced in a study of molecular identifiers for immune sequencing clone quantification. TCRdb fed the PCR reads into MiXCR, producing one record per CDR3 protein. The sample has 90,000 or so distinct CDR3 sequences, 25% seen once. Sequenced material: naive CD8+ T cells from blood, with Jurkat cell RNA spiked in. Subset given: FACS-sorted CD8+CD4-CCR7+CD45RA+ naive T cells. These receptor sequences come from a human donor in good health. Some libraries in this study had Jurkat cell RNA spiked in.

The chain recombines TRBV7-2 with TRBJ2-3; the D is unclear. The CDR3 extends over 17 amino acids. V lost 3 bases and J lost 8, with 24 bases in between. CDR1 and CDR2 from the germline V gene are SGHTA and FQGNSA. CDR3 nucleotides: TGTGCCAGCAGCTTGCCCCGCGCCGTGGTTGGCGTAGCTACGCAGTATTTT. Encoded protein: CASSLPRAVVGVATQYF.

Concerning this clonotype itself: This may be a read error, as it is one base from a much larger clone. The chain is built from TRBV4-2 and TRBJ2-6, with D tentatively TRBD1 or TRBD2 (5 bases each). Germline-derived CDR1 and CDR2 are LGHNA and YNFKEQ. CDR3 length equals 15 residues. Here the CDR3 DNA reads TGTGCCAGCAGCCAAGAGCGGACTGGGGCCAACGTCCTGCCTTTC. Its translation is CASSQERTGANVLPF.

The CDR3 spells CASSPPVKLTNTGELFF. Here the CDR3 DNA reads TGTGCCAGCAGCCCTCCCGTGAAATTAACGAACACCGGGGAGCTGTTTTTT. V usage is TRBV28 and J usage is TRBJ2-2, with unresolved D. Germline loops: CDR1 MDHEN, CDR2 SYDVKM. This CDR3 contains 17 residues. Trimming shortened V by 6 bases and J by 0 bases, and 17 bases separated the two germline ends.

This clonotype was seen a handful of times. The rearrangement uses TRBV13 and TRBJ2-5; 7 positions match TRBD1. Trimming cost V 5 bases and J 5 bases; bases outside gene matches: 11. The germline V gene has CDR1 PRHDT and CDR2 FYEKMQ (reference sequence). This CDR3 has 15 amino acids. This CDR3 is CASSPGPGGLETQYF. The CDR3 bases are TGTGCCAGCAGCCCAGGGCCAGGGGGTTTGGAGACCCAGTACTTC. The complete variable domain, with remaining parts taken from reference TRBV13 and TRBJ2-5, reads AAGVIQSPRHLIKEKRETATLKCYPIPRHDTVYWYQQGPGQDPQFLISFYEKMQSDKGSIPDRFSAQQFSDYHSELNMSSLELGDSALYFCASSPGPGGLETQYFGPGTRLLVL.

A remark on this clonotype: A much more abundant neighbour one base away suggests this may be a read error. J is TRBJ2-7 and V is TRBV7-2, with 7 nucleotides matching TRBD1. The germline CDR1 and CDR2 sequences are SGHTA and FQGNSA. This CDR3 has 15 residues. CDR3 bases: TGTGCCAGCAGCTCAGCCCGGGACAGTTCCTACAAGCAGTACTTC. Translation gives CASSSARDSSYKQYF.

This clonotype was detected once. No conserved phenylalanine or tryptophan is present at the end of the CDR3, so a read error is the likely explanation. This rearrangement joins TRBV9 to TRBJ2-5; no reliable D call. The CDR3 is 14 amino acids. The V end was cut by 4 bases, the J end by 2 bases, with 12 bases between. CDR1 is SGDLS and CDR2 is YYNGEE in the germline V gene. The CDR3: CASSSPGRQETQYL. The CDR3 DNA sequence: TGTGCCAGCAGCTCCCCCGGCAGGCAAGAGACCCAGTACTTA.

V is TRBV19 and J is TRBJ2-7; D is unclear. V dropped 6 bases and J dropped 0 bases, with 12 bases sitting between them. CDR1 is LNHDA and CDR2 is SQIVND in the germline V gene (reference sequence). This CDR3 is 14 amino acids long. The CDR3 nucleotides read TGTGCCAGTAGGTCGGGCGGCTACTCCTACGAGCAGTACTTC. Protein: CASRSGGYSYEQYF.

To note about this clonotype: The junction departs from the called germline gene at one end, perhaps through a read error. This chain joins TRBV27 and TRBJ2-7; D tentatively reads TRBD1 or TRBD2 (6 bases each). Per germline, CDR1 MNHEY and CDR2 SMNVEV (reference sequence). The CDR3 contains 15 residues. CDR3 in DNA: TGTGTCAGCAGTTTAAGCCGGGGGCGCTCCTACGAGCAGTACTTC. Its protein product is CVSSLSRGRSYEQYF.